The next 30 T cell receptor beta chains were all read from a single sample in a study of Ad26.COV2.S vaccination and SARS-CoV-2 variants (dated by TCRdb to the early 2020s). Library preparation used the immunoSEQ multiplex PCR assay. The source is immuneACCESS, and TCRdb retained only in-frame sequences with V and J called. Part of the clones is not carried over; for the studies checked, unresolved V genes explain less than half of this, and the remainder is unexplained. Here the sample has fewer than 800,000 clones; about 89% occur a single time. The ten largest clones represent approximately 1.5% of the sample. The treatment or condition tag for this specimen amounts to: 15 to 20 received Ad26.COV2.S at low or high dose, single or two shots; 5 received placebo; per-sample allocation not given. For vaccine and placebo recipients, the sequenced repertoires came from samples collected on day 63 after the first injection.

Source: peripheral blood, taken in a trial of Ad26.COV2.S vaccine versus placebo. These receptors were taken from a person aged 18-60 years who received the Ad26.COV2.S COVID-19 vaccine or a placebo.

This clone has a single count. Other DNA sequences in this sample translate to the same CDR3. The V call is TRBV7-2, the J call TRBJ2-7; D call uncertain. The germline gives CDR1 SGHTA, CDR2 FQGNSA. V gave up 1 base and J gave up 2 bases, with 6 bases separating them. CDR3 length: 13 amino acids. CDR3 sequence (DNA): TGTGCCAGCAGCTTAGGCAGACCCTACGAGCAGTACTTC. Translating gives CASSLGRPYEQYF. The full variable domain, in which reference TRBV7-2 and TRBJ2-7 provide the parts outside the CDR3, is GAGVSQSPSNKVTEKGKDVELRCDPISGHTALYWYRQSLGQGLEFLIYFQGNSAPDKSGLPSDRFSAERTGGSVSTLTIQRTQQEDSAVYLCASSLGRPYEQYFGPGTRLTVT.

The J gene is TRBJ2-6, the V gene TRBV7-6; D call uncertain. The CDR3 consists of 14 residues. V shed 5 bases and J shed 3 bases, with 8 bases lying between them. The germline gives CDR1 SGHVS, CDR2 FNYEAQ. The CDR3 region has the DNA TGTGCCAGCAGCCGCGGAAGTGGGGCCAACGTCCTGACTTTC. Protein product: CASSRGSGANVLTF.

The CDR3 DNA sequence: TGTGCCAGCAGCAAAAGTCGGGCGGACAGGGTGGACTATGGCTACACCTTC. Protein: CASSKSRADRVDYGYTF. The V and J genes are TRBV21-1 and TRBJ1-2; TRBD1, the D gene given by the table, was not confirmed from the DNA. TRBV21-1 is a documented pseudogene. This CDR3 spans 17 amino acids.

This clone was counted a few times. The CDR3 sequence is CSVASGRGTGELFF. Here the CDR3 DNA reads TGCAGCGTAGCTAGCGGGAGGGGGACCGGGGAGCTGTTTTTT. The rearrangement links TRBV29-1 to TRBJ2-2; 12 bases agree with TRBD2. Germline CDR1 and CDR2: SQVTM and ANQGSEA. Trimming removed 6 bases from V and 5 bases from J; junction bases left unmatched: 4. There are 14 residues in the CDR3.

The chain couples TRBV24-1 to TRBJ2-3, with 8 bases identical to TRBD2. V lost 0 bases, J lost 0 bases, and 7 bases stayed unmatched. Germline values: CDR1 KGHDR, CDR2 SFDVKD. The CDR3 totals 18 residues. CDR3 in amino acids: CATSDLSYGGASTDTQYF. The DNA of the CDR3 is TGTGCCACCAGTGATTTGTCATACGGGGGGGCCAGCACAGATACGCAGTATTTT.

The chain carries TRBV5-1 and TRBJ2-1; D not certain. This CDR3 region has 15 residues. Germline values: CDR1 SGHRS, CDR2 YFSETQ. The ends were cut back, 0 bases at V and 9 bases at J, with 16 bases in the middle. The chain's CDR3 is CASSLAISINGEQFF. Written as DNA, the CDR3 is TGCGCCAGCAGCTTGGCCATAAGTATCAATGGTGAGCAGTTCTTC. Combining the CDR3 with reference TRBV5-1 and TRBJ2-1 gives the whole variable domain KAGVTQTPRYLIKTRGQQVTLSCSPISGHRSVSWYQQTPGQGLQFLFEYFSETQRNKGNFPGRFSGRQFSNSRSEMNVSTLELGDSALYLCASSLAISINGEQFFGPGTRLTVL.

J is TRBJ2-1 and V is TRBV5-1; D unclear. Germline V gene lookup returns CDR1 SGHRS and CDR2 YFSETQ. The CDR3 spans 14 residues. The V end was cut by 1 base, the J end by 8 bases, with 13 bases between. The DNA of the CDR3 is TGCGCCAGCAGCTTGATAGTGGGCCCCGATGAGCAGTTCTTC. As protein: CASSLIVGPDEQFF.

The chain joins TRBV7-9 to TRBJ2-3, with D unclear. The germline V gene encodes CDR1 SEHNR and CDR2 FQNEAQ (reference sequence). The CDR3 is 12 amino acids. V was trimmed by 5 bases and J by 4 bases, leaving 7 bases between them. The CDR3 nucleotides are TGTGCCAGCAGCAAAGGCCCAGATACGCAGTATTTT. Its protein is CASSKGPDTQYF.

V is TRBV27 and J is TRBJ1-2, with 10 bases that match TRBD1. Germline CDR1 and CDR2: MNHEY and SMNVEV (reference sequence). The junction had 8 bases not matched to a gene; V was cut back by 2 bases and J by 2 bases. CDR3 length: 17 residues. The CDR3, as DNA: TGTGCCAGCAGTTTAAGGGTGGGGGGACAGGGGAACTATGGCTACACCTTC. It yields the protein CASSLRVGGQGNYGYTF.

This chain connects TRBV5-1 to TRBJ2-3, with D possibly TRBD1 on 6 matching bases. Trimming left V 0 bases short and J 0 bases short, with 11 bases between. This CDR3 has 16 residues. The germline V gene encodes CDR1 SGHRS and CDR2 YFSETQ. This CDR3 is CASSLAGTTSTDTQYF. CDR3 DNA sequence: TGCGCCAGCAGCTTGGCCGGGACAACTAGCACAGATACGCAGTATTTT.

The rearrangement joins TRBV19 to TRBJ2-4; 11 bases match TRBD1. Trimming at V came to 3 bases and at J to 0 bases, leaving 4 bases not matched to a gene. CDR3 length: 17 residues. Germline assignment: CDR1 LNHDA and CDR2 SQIVND (reference sequence). Written as DNA, the CDR3 is TGTGCCAGTAGTATGGACAGGGGGCAACTAGCCAAAAACATTCAGTACTTC. Protein: CASSMDRGQLAKNIQYF.

V is TRBV18 and J is TRBJ2-7; maybe TRBD1 (6 bases). From germline, CDR1 is KGHSH and CDR2 LQKENI. CDR3 length: 14 amino acids. The ends were cut back, 6 bases at V and 1 base at J, with 13 bases in the middle. CDR3 in DNA: TGTGCCAGCTCCTTTCAGGGGACATCCTACGAGCAGTACTTC. Its protein is CASSFQGTSYEQYF.

As concerns this clone: Within the sample, other DNA sequences also encode this same CDR3. The rearrangement uses TRBV6-5 and TRBJ1-2; TRBD1 might be the D (5 bases). V was cut by 0 bases and J by 3 bases, with 8 bases left in between. The CDR3 spans 14 residues. The germline V gene encodes CDR1 MNHEY and CDR2 SVGAGI. As DNA, the CDR3 is TGTGCCAGCAGTTACTCGGGGGGGGACTATGGCTACACCTTC. It specifies CASSYSGGDYGYTF.

The J gene is TRBJ2-3, the V gene TRBV6-2 or TRBV6-3; D is unclear. Germline CDR1 is MNHEY and CDR2 is SVGEGT. The CDR3 has 16 residues. Trimming removed 3 bases at V and 0 bases at J, with 13 bases between. For the CDR3, the DNA is TGTGCCAGCAGTTATGGTCAGGAGACTAGCACAGATACGCAGTATTTT. Protein: CASSYGQETSTDTQYF.

The chain carries TRBV18 and TRBJ2-3, with TRBD2 matching 8 bases. Germline assignment: CDR1 KGHSH and CDR2 LQKENI. V was pared by 0 bases and J by 0 bases, with 8 bases of the junction left unmatched. CDR3 size: 18 residues. The CDR3 spells CASSPPLTPSGSTDTQYF. In DNA, the CDR3 is TGTGCCAGCTCACCACCACTAACCCCTAGCGGGAGCACAGATACGCAGTATTTT.

The V call is TRBV2, the J call TRBJ2-7; possible D gene TRBD2, 5 bases. Trimming shortened V by 3 bases and J by 0 bases, and 12 bases separated the two germline ends. Germline values: CDR1 SNHLY, CDR2 FYNNEI. This CDR3 comprises 15 residues. The CDR3 region has the DNA TGTGCCAGCAGTGATGGGTTAGCGAGCTCCTACGAGCAGTACTTC. This codes for CASSDGLASSYEQYF.

The V call is TRBV4-1, the J call TRBJ2-7, with D uncertain. Germline V gene lookup returns CDR1 MGHRA and CDR2 YSYEKL. With 1 base removed from V and 2 bases from J, the gap between germline ends came to 9 bases. This CDR3 has 14 residues. For the CDR3, the DNA is TGCGCCAGCAGCCAAGTGTTCATGACCTACGAGCAGTACTTC. Its translation is CASSQVFMTYEQYF.

The chain carries TRBV7-2 and TRBJ2-3; weak D call: TRBD2 (6 bases). Trimming removed 8 bases at V and 5 bases at J, with 20 bases between. The CDR3 runs 15 residues. Germline assignment: CDR1 SGHTA and CDR2 FQGNSA. CDR3 coding DNA: TGTGCCAGCTACTCACGCCGGGACGGGAGAGATACGCAGTATTTT. Protein: CASYSRRDGRDTQYF.

V gene TRBV5-4 combines with J gene TRBJ1-1, with D possibly being TRBD1 (6 bases). Per the germline V gene, CDR1 is SGHNT and CDR2 is YYREEE (reference sequence). V lost 1 base, J lost 4 bases, and 11 bases lay in between. The CDR3 runs 14 residues. CDR3 bases: TGTGCCAGCAGCTTGTATGGGACAAGCACTGAAGCTTTCTTT. Translation gives CASSLYGTSTEAFF.

This chain uses TRBV19 with TRBJ1-4, with D possibly being TRBD1 (5 bases). The germline V gene encodes CDR1 LNHDA and CDR2 SQIVND (reference sequence). This CDR3 spans 15 amino acids. V was pared by 3 bases and J by 3 bases, with 11 bases between. The CDR3 here is CASSIGTFANEKLFF. CDR3 coding DNA: TGTGCCAGTAGTATCGGGACGTTTGCTAATGAAAAACTGTTTTTT.

The chain couples TRBV27 to TRBJ1-2; D gene uncertain. The CDR3 is 13 residues long. V dropped 6 bases and J dropped 0 bases, with 8 bases sitting between them. Germline-derived CDR1 and CDR2 are MNHEY and SMNVEV (reference sequence). The DNA for the CDR3 is TGTGCCAGCAGCGGGCAAGCTAACTATGGCTACACCTTC. Its translation: CASSGQANYGYTF.

The chain links TRBV2 to TRBJ2-3; 9 bases agree with TRBD2. This CDR3 contains 16 residues. CDR1 and CDR2 (germline): SNHLY, FYNNEI. The ends lost 6 bases at V and 4 bases at J; junction bases unmatched: 11. This chain's CDR3 is CASRSRASGIPDTQYF. As DNA, the CDR3 is TGTGCCAGCAGATCTAGGGCTAGCGGGATCCCAGATACGCAGTATTTT.

With regard to this clone: It may be a read error: a sequence one base away is much more abundant. The chain combines TRBV13 with TRBJ1-1; D is undetermined. CDR3 length: 13 residues. Per the germline V gene, CDR1 is PRHDT and CDR2 is FYEKMQ (reference sequence). Trimming took off 3 bases at V and 1 base at J, with 6 bases between the two ends. CDR3 DNA sequence: TGTGCCAGCAGCTTGGGGTCGAACACTGAAGCTTTCTTT. Translating gives CASSLGSNTEAFF.

V and J are TRBV5-1 and TRBJ2-5, with 9 positions matching TRBD2. Per the germline V gene, CDR1 is SGHRS and CDR2 is YFSETQ. The CDR3 has 15 residues. V dropped 3 bases and J dropped 1; count of bases not matched to a gene: 4. The DNA for the CDR3 is TGCGCCAGCAGCTGGGGGGGACTAGCCCAAGAGACCCAGTACTTC. Translating gives CASSWGGLAQETQYF. The full variable domain, its missing parts supplied by reference TRBV5-1 and TRBJ2-5, is KAGVTQTPRYLIKTRGQQVTLSCSPISGHRSVSWYQQTPGQGLQFLFEYFSETQRNKGNFPGRFSGRQFSNSRSEMNVSTLELGDSALYLCASSWGGLAQETQYFGPGTRLLVL.

This rearrangement joins TRBV7-3 to TRBJ1-1; tentatively, D is TRBD1 (6 bases). V was shortened by 4 bases and J by 2 bases, with 8 bases between the two germline ends. Germline V lookup: CDR1 SGHTA, CDR2 FQGTGA. The CDR3 sequence is 13 residues long. The CDR3: CASSSGHNTEAFF. The CDR3 DNA reads TGTGCCAGCAGCTCGGGACACAACACTGAAGCTTTCTTT.

The rearrangement joins TRBV6-5 to TRBJ1-5, with 7 bases matching TRBD1. CDR3 size: 15 residues. V was clipped by 0 bases and J by 7 bases; unmatched bases: 6. Germline V gene lookup returns CDR1 MNHEY and CDR2 SVGAGI. The chain's CDR3 is CASSYSGTELQPQHF. The CDR3 DNA follows: TGTGCCAGCAGTTACTCCGGGACAGAGTTGCAGCCCCAGCATTTT.

The chain uses TRBV6-6 and TRBJ2-5; 10 nucleotides line up with TRBD2. Trimming at V came to 6 bases and at J to 6 bases, leaving 13 bases not matched to a gene. CDR1 and CDR2 from the germline V gene are MNHNY and SVGAGI (reference sequence). The CDR3 length is 16 residues. DNA for the CDR3: TGTGCCAGCAGCCGACCGGGACTAGCGAACGCAAAGACCCAGTACTTC. Amino acids: CASSRPGLANAKTQYF.

V and J are TRBV3-1 (or the pseudogene TRBV3-2) and TRBJ1-3, with D possibly matching TRBD1 (5 bases). The CDR3 covers 15 residues. With 4 bases removed from V and 0 bases from J, the gap between germline ends came to 10 bases. Germline CDR1 is LGHDT and CDR2 is YNNKEL (reference sequence). CDR3 in amino acids: CASSRRGISGNTIYF. The CDR3 DNA reads as TGTGCCAGCAGCCGGCGGGGCATCTCTGGAAACACCATATATTTT.

The V call is TRBV5-8, the J call TRBJ2-7; D is possibly TRBD1 (5 bases). This CDR3 has 13 residues. The germline V and J ends were trimmed by 3 bases and 2 bases, with 9 bases remaining between them. Germline CDR1 and CDR2: SGHTS and YDEGEE. The CDR3 region has the DNA TGTGCCAGCAGCTGGACATTCACCTACGAGCAGTACTTC. Protein sequence: CASSWTFTYEQYF.

J is TRBJ2-3 and V is TRBV6-2 or TRBV6-3, with D maybe TRBD2 (6 bases). Germline V gene data show CDR1 as MNHEY and CDR2 as SVGEGT. There are 15 residues in the CDR3. The V gene lost 4 bases and the J gene lost 7 bases, with 18 bases spanning the gap. The CDR3 protein is CASSFLASQTNTQYF. The CDR3 DNA reads as TGTGCCAGCAGTTTTCTAGCGAGCCAAACTAATACGCAGTATTTT.